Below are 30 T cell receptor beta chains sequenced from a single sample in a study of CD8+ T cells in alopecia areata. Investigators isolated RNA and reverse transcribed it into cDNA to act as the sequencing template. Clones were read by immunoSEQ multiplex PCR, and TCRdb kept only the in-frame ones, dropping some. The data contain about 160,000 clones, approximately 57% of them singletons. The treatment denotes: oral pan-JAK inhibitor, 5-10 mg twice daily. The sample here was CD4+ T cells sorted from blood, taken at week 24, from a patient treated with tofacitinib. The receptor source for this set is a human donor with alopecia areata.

In DNA form, the CDR3 reads TGTGCCAGCAGCTGGTTAGAAAGGGGAGGGGAGACCCAGTACTTC. Translated, it gives CASSWLERGGETQYF. The V and J genes are TRBV7-9 and TRBJ2-5, with TRBD2 matching over 7 bases. CDR1 SEHNR and CDR2 FQNEAQ come from the germline V gene (reference sequence). V dropped 4 bases and J dropped 5; count of bases not matched to a gene: 10. This CDR3 has 15 residues.

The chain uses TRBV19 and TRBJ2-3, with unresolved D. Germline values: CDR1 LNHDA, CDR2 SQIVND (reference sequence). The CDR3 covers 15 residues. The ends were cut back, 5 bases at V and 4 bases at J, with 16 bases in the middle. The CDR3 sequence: CASSAAARGPDTQYF. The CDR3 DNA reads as TGTGCCAGTAGTGCGGCGGCCCGAGGCCCAGATACGCAGTATTTT.

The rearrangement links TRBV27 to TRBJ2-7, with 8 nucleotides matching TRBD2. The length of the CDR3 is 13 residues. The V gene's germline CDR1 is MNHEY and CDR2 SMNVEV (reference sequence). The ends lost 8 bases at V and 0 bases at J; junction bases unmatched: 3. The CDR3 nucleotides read TGTGCCAGCGGCGGGGGGCCCTCCTACGAGCAGTACTTC. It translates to CASGGGPSYEQYF.

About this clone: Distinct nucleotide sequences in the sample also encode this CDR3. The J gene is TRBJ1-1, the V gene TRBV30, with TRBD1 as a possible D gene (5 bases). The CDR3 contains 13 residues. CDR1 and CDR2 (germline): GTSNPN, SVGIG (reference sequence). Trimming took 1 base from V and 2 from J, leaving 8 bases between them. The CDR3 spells CAWSGQGNTEAFF. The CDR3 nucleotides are TGTGCCTGGAGTGGCCAGGGAAACACTGAAGCTTTCTTT.

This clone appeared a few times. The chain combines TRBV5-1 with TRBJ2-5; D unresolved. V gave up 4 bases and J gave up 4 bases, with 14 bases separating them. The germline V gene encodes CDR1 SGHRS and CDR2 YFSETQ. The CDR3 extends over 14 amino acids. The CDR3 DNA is TGCGCCAGCAGCCACGAGGCCGGGCGAGAGACCCAGTACTTC. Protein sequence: CASSHEAGRETQYF.

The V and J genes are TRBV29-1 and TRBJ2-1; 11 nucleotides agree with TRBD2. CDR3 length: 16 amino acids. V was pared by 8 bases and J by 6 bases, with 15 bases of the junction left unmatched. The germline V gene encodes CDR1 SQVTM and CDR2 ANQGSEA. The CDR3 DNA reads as TGCAGCCAACCCCTAATAGCGGGGGGGCCCGGCAATGAGCAGTTCTTC. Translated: CSQPLIAGGPGNEQFF.

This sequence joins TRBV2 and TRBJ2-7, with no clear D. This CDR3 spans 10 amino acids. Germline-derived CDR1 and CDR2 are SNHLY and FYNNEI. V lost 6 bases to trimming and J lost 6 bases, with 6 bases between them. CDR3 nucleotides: TGTGCCAGCAGCTTGTTCGAGCAGTACTTC. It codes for CASSLFEQYF.

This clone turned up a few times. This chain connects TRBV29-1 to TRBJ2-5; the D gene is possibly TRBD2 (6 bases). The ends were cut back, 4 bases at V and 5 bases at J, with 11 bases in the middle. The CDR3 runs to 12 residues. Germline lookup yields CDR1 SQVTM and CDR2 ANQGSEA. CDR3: CSVGWAGETQYF. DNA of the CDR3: TGCAGCGTTGGCTGGGCGGGGGAGACCCAGTACTTC.

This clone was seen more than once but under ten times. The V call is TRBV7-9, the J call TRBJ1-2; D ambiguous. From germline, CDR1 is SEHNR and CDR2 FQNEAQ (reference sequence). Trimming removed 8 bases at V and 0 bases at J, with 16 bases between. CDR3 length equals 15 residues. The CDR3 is CASSPREHSNYGYTF. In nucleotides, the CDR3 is TGTGCCAGCTCCCCACGGGAGCATTCTAACTATGGCTACACCTTC. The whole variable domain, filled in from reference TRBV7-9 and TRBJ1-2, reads DTGVSQNPRHKITKRGQNVTFRCDPISEHNRLYWYRQTLGQGPEFLTYFQNEAQLEKSRLLSDRFSAERPKGSFSTLEIQRTEQGDSAMYLCASSPREHSNYGYTFGSGTRLTVV.

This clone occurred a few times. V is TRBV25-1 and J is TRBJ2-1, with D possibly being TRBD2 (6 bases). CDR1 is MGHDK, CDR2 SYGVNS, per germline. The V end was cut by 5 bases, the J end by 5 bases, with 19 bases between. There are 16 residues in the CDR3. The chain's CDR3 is CASSPTRGLKNNEQFF. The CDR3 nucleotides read TGTGCCAGCAGTCCTACCCGGGGGTTGAAAAACAATGAGCAGTTCTTC.

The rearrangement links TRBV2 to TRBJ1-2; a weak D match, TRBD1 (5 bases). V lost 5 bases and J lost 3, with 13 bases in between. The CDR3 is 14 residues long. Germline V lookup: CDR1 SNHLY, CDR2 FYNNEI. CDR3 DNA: TGTGCCAGCAGTTTTACAGGATCGGACTATGGCTACACCTTC. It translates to CASSFTGSDYGYTF. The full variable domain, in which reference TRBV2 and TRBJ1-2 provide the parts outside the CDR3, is EPEVTQTPSHQVTQMGQEVILRCVPISNHLYFYWYRQILGQKVEFLVSFYNNEISEKSEIFDDQFSVERPDGSNFTLKIRSTKLEDSAMYFCASSFTGSDYGYTFGSGTRLTVV.

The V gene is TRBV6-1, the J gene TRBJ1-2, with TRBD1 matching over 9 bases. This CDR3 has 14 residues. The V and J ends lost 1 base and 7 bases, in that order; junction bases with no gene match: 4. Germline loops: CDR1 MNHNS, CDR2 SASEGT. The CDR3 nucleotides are TGTGCCAGCAGTGAAGTGGGACAGGGAGTTGGCTACACCTTC. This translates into CASSEVGQGVGYTF.

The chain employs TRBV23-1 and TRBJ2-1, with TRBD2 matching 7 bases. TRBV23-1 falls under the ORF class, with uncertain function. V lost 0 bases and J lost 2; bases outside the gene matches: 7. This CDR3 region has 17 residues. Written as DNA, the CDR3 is TGCGCCAGCAGTCAATCCCCGGGGAGGGTAGCCTACAATGAGCAGTTCTTC. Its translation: CASSQSPGRVAYNEQFF.

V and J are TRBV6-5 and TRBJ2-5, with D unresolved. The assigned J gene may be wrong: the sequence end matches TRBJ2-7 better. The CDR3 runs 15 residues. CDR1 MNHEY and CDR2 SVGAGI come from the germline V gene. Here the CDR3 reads CASSSPPPRSYEQYF. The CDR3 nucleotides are TGTGCCAGCAGTTCCCCCCCACCGCGGTCCTACGAGCAGTACTTC.

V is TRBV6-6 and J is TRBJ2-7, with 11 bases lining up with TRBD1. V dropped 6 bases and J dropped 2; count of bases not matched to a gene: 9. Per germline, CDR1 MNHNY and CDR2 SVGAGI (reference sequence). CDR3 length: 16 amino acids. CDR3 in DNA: TGTGCCAGCAGCGTAAGTGGACAGGGGGCCCCCTACGAGCAGTACTTC. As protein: CASSVSGQGAPYEQYF.

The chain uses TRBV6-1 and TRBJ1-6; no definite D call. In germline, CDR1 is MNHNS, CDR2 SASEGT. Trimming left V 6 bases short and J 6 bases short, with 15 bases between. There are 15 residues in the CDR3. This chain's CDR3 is CASRPVGRVNSPLHF. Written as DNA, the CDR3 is TGTGCCAGCAGGCCGGTAGGGCGGGTTAATTCACCCCTCCACTTT.

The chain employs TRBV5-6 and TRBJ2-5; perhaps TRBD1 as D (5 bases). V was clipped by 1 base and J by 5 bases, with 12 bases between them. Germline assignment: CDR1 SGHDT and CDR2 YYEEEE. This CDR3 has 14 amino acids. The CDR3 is CASSLQGPKETQYF. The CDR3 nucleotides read TGTGCCAGCAGCTTGCAGGGCCCCAAGGAGACCCAGTACTTC.

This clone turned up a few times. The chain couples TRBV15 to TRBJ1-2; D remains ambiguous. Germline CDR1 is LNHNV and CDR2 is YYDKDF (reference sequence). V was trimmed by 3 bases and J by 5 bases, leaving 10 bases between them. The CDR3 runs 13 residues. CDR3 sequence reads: CATSSKAAYGYTF. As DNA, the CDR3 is TGTGCCACCAGCAGTAAGGCAGCTTATGGCTACACCTTC.

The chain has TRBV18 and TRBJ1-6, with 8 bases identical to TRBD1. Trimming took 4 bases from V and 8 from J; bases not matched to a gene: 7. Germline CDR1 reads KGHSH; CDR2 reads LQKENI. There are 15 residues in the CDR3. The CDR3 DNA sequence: TGTGCCAGCTCACAAAAAGGACAGGGAGATTCACCCCTCCACTTT. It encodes CASSQKGQGDSPLHF.

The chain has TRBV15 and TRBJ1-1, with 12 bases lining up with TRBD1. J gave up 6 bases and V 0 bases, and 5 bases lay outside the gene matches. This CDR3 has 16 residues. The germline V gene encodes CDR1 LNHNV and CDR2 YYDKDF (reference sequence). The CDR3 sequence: CATSRDRGQGAPEAFF. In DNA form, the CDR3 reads TGTGCCACCAGCAGAGATCGGGGACAGGGGGCCCCTGAAGCTTTCTTT. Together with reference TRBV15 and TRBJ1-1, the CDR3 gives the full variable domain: DAMVIQNPRYQVTQFGKPVTLSCSQTLNHNVMYWYQQKSSQAPKLLFHYYDKDFNNEADTPDNFQSRRPNTSFCFLDIRSPGLGDTAMYLCATSRDRGQGAPEAFFGQGTRLTVV.

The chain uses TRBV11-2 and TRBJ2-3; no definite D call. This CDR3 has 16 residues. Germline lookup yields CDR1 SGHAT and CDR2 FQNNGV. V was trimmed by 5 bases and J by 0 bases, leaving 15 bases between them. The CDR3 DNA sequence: TGTGCCAGCAGCCCCCGAATACATGCTAGCACAGATACGCAGTATTTT. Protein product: CASSPRIHASTDTQYF.

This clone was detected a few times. The CDR3 DNA reads TGTGCCAGCAGCCCGACTTCCTACGAGCAGTACTTC. Protein product: CASSPTSYEQYF. The chain employs TRBV6-5 and TRBJ2-7; D remains unclear. The CDR3 has 12 amino acids. The V and J ends lost 6 bases and 1 base respectively, with 7 bases between them. Germline loops: CDR1 MNHEY, CDR2 SVGAGI.

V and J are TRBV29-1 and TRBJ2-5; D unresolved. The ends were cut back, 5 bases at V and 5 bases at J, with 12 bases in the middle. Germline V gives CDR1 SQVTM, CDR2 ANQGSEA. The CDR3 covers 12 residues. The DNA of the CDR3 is TGCAGCGTTAGGGTCAAACCCGAGACCCAGTACTTC. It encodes CSVRVKPETQYF.

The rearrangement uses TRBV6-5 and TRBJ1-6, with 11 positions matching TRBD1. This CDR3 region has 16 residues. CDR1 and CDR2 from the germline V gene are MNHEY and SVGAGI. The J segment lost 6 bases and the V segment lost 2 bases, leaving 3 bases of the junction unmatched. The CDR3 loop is CASSYGTGGFNSPLHF. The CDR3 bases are TGTGCCAGCAGTTACGGGACAGGGGGATTTAATTCACCCCTCCACTTT.

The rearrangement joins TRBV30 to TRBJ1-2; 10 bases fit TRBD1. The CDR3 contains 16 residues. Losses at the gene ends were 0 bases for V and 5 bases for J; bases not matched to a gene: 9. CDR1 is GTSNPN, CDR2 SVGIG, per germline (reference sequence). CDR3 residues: CAWSVVWDRGAYGYTF. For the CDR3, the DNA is TGTGCCTGGAGTGTAGTCTGGGACAGGGGCGCTTATGGCTACACCTTC.

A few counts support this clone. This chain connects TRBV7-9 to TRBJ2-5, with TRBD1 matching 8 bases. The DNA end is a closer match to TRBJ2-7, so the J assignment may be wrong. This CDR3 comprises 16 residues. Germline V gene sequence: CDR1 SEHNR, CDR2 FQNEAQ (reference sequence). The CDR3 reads CASSESPGTGSYEQYF. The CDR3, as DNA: TGTGCCAGCAGCGAGAGTCCCGGGACAGGAAGCTACGAGCAGTACTTC.

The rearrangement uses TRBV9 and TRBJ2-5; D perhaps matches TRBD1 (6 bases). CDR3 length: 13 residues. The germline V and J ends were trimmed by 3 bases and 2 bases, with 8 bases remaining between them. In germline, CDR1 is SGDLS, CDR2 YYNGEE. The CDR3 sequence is CASSGGGQETQYF. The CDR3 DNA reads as TGTGCCAGCAGCGGAGGGGGTCAAGAGACCCAGTACTTC.

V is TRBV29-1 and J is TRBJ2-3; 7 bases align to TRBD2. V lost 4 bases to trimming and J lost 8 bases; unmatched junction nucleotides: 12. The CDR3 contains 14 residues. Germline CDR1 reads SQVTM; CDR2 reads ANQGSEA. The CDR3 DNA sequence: TGCAGCGTTGTCGCCGTTGTGGGAGGGTTTACGCAGTATTTT. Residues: CSVVAVVGGFTQYF.

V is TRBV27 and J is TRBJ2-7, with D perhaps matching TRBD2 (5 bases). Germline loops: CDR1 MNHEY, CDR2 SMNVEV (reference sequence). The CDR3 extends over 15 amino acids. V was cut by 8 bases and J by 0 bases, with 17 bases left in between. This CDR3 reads CASQDLGDPSYEQYF. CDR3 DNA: TGTGCCAGCCAAGACCTGGGAGATCCCTCCTACGAGCAGTACTTC.

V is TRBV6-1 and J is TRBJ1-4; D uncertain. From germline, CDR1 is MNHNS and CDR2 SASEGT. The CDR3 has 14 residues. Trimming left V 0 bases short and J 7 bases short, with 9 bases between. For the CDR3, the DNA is TGTGCCAGCAGTGAAGCAGGGAATACTGAAAAACTGTTTTTT. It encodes CASSEAGNTEKLFF.